One TCR beta chain is described in this entry. The entry originates in a study of CD8 T cells in Susac syndrome. RNA totalling roughly 0.5 to 1 ug underwent reverse transcription with random hexamers. TCRdb analysed the immunoSEQ multiplex PCR reads with MiXCR anew, one entry per CDR3 protein. The sample has roughly 140,000 distinct CDR3 sequences; around 95% are singletons. Trimming cost V 8 bases and J 5 bases, with 12 bases left between them. The CDR3 has 12 amino acids. From germline, CDR1 is PRHDT and CDR2 FYEKMQ (reference sequence). TEMRA cells were enriched by FACS, while CD8+ and CD4+ T cells were obtained through a negative isolation that was performed magnetically.

Sequencing input: CD8+ T cells from PBMCs. The clonotype comes from a human donor with multiple sclerosis. The V and J genes are TRBV13 and TRBJ1-2; D uncertain. CDR3 sequence (DNA): TGTGCCAGCCGGAAGGATGGTTATGGCTACACCTTC. Translating it yields CASRKDGYGYTF.